A selection of T cell receptor beta chains follows, all from one sample in a study of blood T cell repertoires in COVID-19. Here immunoSEQ multiplex PCR was the method, and the copy in TCRdb shows in-frame clones only, minus some. The table records 200,000 or so clones, 85% to 90% of them present only once. The sample taken for sequencing was peripheral blood. These receptors all stem from a man aged 30-40 years with COVID-19, enrolled during active disease. The CDR3 runs from the conserved cysteine through the conserved F or W. D genes are given only for firm matches. Some rows mark clone size as missing; the rest say once, few, many or name a class of expanded clone.

J: TRBJ2-7; size: -; D: -; V: TRBV28; DNA: TGTGCCAGCAGTTTAACCCCGGACAGTCCTAGGTGG; CDR3: CASSLTPDSPRW
J: TRBJ1-1; size: -; D: -; V: TRBV24-1; DNA: TGTGCCACCAGTGGGCCGGAGAGGGAAGCTTTCTTT; CDR3: CATSGPEREAFF
J: TRBJ1-2; size: -; D: -; V: TRBV7-2; DNA: TGTGCCAGCAGCTTAGACCGGTCCTATGGCTACACCTTC; CDR3: CASSLDRSYGYTF
J: TRBJ2-3; size: -; D: TRBD2; V: TRBV28; DNA: TGTGCCAGCAGTTTATCACGGCTAGCGGGAGTGGATACGCAGTATTTT; CDR3: CASSLSRLAGVDTQYF
J: TRBJ1-2; size: -; D: -; V: TRBV5-6; DNA: TGTGCCAGCACCGAAGGAGGGGAGAACTATGGCTACACCTTC; CDR3: CASTEGGENYGYTF
J: TRBJ1-4; size: few; D: -; V: TRBV10-3; DNA: TGTGCCATCAGTGAGGCGGCGGGGCATGAAAAACTGTTTTTT; CDR3: CAISEAAGHEKLFF
J: TRBJ2-5; size: -; D: TRBD1; V: TRBV28; DNA: TGTGCCAGCAGTTGGACCGACAGGGGGGGAGTGGGTGGAGAGACCCAGTACTTC; CDR3: CASSWTDRGGVGGETQYF
J: TRBJ2-2; size: few; D: -; V: TRBV5-4; DNA: TGTGCCACAACCGCAACAGGGACGAACACCGGGGAGCTGTTTTTT; CDR3: CATTATGTNTGELFF
J: TRBJ2-3; size: -; D: TRBD2; V: TRBV19; DNA: TGTGCCAGTACCCCACTAGCGGGAGGAGGCACAGATACGCAGTATTTT; CDR3: CASTPLAGGGTDTQYF
J: TRBJ1-1; size: -; D: -; V: TRBV5-6; DNA: TGTGCCAGCAGCCGACTGACAGTGAACACTGAAGCTTTCTTT; CDR3: CASSRLTVNTEAFF
J: TRBJ2-2; size: -; D: -; V: TRBV6-2/TRBV6-3; DNA: TGTGCCAGCAGTTACCGGGTTTACACCGGGGAGCTGTTTTTT; CDR3: CASSYRVYTGELFF
J: TRBJ1-5; size: -; D: -; V: TRBV9; DNA: TGTGCCAGCAGCGTAGATTCCGGGGTCGGCAATCAGCCCCAGCATTTT; CDR3: CASSVDSGVGNQPQHF
J: TRBJ2-7; size: few; D: TRBD1; V: TRBV5-7; DNA: TGTGCCAGAGACGACAGGGCCTCCTACGAGCAGTACTTC; CDR3: CARDDRASYEQYF
J: TRBJ2-1; size: -; D: TRBD2; V: TRBV7-2; DNA: TGTGCCAGCAGCTTTGGGACTAGCGGGAGTAGCTACAATGAGCAGTTCTTC; CDR3: CASSFGTSGSSYNEQFF
J: TRBJ2-7; size: -; D: TRBD2; V: TRBV15; DNA: TGTGCCACCAGCAGAGGAGGGCTAGCGGGAGTCTCCTACGAGCAGTACTTC; CDR3: CATSRGGLAGVSYEQYF
J: TRBJ1-2; size: -; D: TRBD1; V: TRBV6-5; DNA: TGTGCCAGCAGACTCGCGACAGGGGCGGTGCGTGGCTACACCTTC; CDR3: CASRLATGAVRGYTF
J: TRBJ1-2; size: -; D: TRBD1; V: TRBV6-5; DNA: TGTGCCAGCAGACTACAGGGGGCAGCTGGTTATGGCTACACCTTC; CDR3: CASRLQGAAGYGYTF
J: TRBJ2-7; size: -; D: -; V: TRBV3-1/TRBV3-2; DNA: TGTGCCAGCAGCCTCAAGGGCCCCAGGGGGGTCTACGAGCAGTACTTC; CDR3: CASSLKGPRGVYEQYF
J: TRBJ1-1; size: -; D: TRBD1; V: TRBV7-3; DNA: TGTGCCAGCAGCGTCGGGACAGCGAACACTGAAGCTTTCTTT; CDR3: CASSVGTANTEAFF
J: TRBJ1-2; size: -; D: -; V: TRBV27; DNA: TGTGCCAGCAGTTCGCACCGACAGAACAACTATGGCTACACCTTC; CDR3: CASSSHRQNNYGYTF
J: TRBJ1-2; size: -; D: -; V: TRBV18; DNA: TGTGCCAGCTCACCTGGTACTTCTAACTATGGCTACACCTTC; CDR3: CASSPGTSNYGYTF
J: TRBJ2-3; size: -; D: -; V: TRBV9; DNA: TGTGCCAGCAGCCCAAGAGGGGGGGTGCCTAGCACAGATACGCAGTATTTT; CDR3: CASSPRGGVPSTDTQYF
J: TRBJ1-4; size: -; D: TRBD1; V: TRBV7-2; DNA: TGTGCCAGCAGCCAGACAGGGGGCGCGGAGGAAAAACTGTTTTTT; CDR3: CASSQTGGAEEKLFF
J: TRBJ2-3; size: -; D: -; V: TRBV10-2; DNA: TGCGCCAGCAGGACCCAGGACTGGTCGAGGGATACGCAGTATTTT; CDR3: CASRTQDWSRDTQYF
J: TRBJ1-2; size: -; D: -; V: TRBV5-1; DNA: TGCGCCAGCAGCTTTACGACAGATCCCCCTGGCTACACCTTC; CDR3: CASSFTTDPPGYTF
J: TRBJ2-7; size: -; D: -; V: TRBV20-1; DNA: TGCAGTGCTCTTCTCCGGGAGCAGTACTTC; CDR3: CSALLREQYF
J: TRBJ2-7; size: -; D: -; V: TRBV6-5; DNA: TGTGCCAGCAGTTACGCCAGGGGTTACGAGCAGTACTTC; CDR3: CASSYARGYEQYF
J: TRBJ1-2; size: -; D: TRBD1; V: TRBV4-3; DNA: TGCGCCAGCAGCCCCCAGGGGGACCTTAACTATGGCTACACCTTC; CDR3: CASSPQGDLNYGYTF
J: TRBJ1-5; size: -; D: TRBD1; V: TRBV28; DNA: TGTGCCAGCAGTCCTCACAGGGGTCAGGGCAATCAGCCCCAGCATTTT; CDR3: CASSPHRGQGNQPQHF
J: TRBJ2-7; size: -; D: -; V: TRBV7-9; DNA: TGTGCCAGCAGCATCATTCCTACGTGGGAGCAGTACTTC; CDR3: CASSIIPTWEQYF
J: TRBJ2-1; size: once; D: -; V: TRBV28; DNA: TGTGCCAGCAGCCTTCCTTACAATGAGCAGTTCTTC; CDR3: CASSLPYNEQFF
J: TRBJ1-1; size: -; D: -; V: TRBV10-3; DNA: TGTGCCATCAAACTACAGGAGATGAACACTGAAGCTTTCTTT; CDR3: CAIKLQEMNTEAFF
J: TRBJ2-1; size: -; D: -; V: TRBV6-2/TRBV6-3; DNA: TGTGCCAGCAGTTACAGCGGACGGAATGAGCAGTTCTTC; CDR3: CASSYSGRNEQFF
J: TRBJ1-2; size: -; D: TRBD1; V: TRBV7-9; DNA: TGTGCCAGCAGCTTAGGGACAGGACAGGGTGGCTACACCTTC; CDR3: CASSLGTGQGGYTF
J: TRBJ2-1; size: -; D: TRBD1; V: TRBV18; DNA: TGTGCCAGCTCCCCGTTGGCCGGGACAGTCGTCTACAATGAGCAGTTCTTC; CDR3: CASSPLAGTVVYNEQFF
J: TRBJ2-1; size: -; D: TRBD2; V: TRBV3-1/TRBV3-2; DNA: TGTGCCAGCAGCCAAAGACTAGCGGGAACTTACAATGAGCAGTTCTTC; CDR3: CASSQRLAGTYNEQFF
J: TRBJ2-6; size: -; D: -; V: TRBV28; DNA: TGTGCCAGCAGTTCGCGGACAGCCTCTGGGGCCAACGTCCTGACTTTC; CDR3: CASSSRTASGANVLTF
J: TRBJ2-7; size: once; D: -; V: TRBV6-5; DNA: TGTGCCAGCAGTCAGAGGTACGAGCAGTACTTC; CDR3: CASSQRYEQYF
J: TRBJ1-1; size: once; D: TRBD1; V: TRBV7-9; DNA: TGTGCCAGCAGCCGATTTGATCGACAGGGGAGGAGAACTGAAGCTTTCTTT; CDR3: CASSRFDRQGRRTEAFF
J: TRBJ1-5; size: -; D: -; V: TRBV10-3; DNA: TGTGCCATCAGTGAGGACAGCACCCTATATCAGCCCCAGCATTTT; CDR3: CAISEDSTLYQPQHF
J: TRBJ2-1; size: -; D: TRBD2; V: TRBV5-1; DNA: TGCGCCAGCAAGACTAGCGGGTTTAGCTCCTACAATGAGCAGTTCTTC; CDR3: CASKTSGFSSYNEQFF
J: TRBJ1-2; size: -; D: -; V: TRBV5-6; DNA: TGTGCCAGCAGCTTAGGTGCGGTCCCTTTGGGCTACACCTTC; CDR3: CASSLGAVPLGYTF
J: TRBJ1-5; size: -; D: TRBD1; V: TRBV10-3; DNA: TGTGCCATCAGGGGGGACAGGGGGAATCAGCCCCAGCATTTT; CDR3: CAIRGDRGNQPQHF
J: TRBJ2-3; size: -; D: TRBD1; V: TRBV28; DNA: TGTGCCAGCAGTTTTGGGGACAGGGACACAGATACGCAGTATTTT; CDR3: CASSFGDRDTDTQYF
J: TRBJ1-5; size: -; D: TRBD1; V: TRBV19; DNA: TGTGCCAGTAACTCCTTTGGGACAGGCAATCAGCCCCAGCATTTT; CDR3: CASNSFGTGNQPQHF
J: TRBJ1-3; size: once; D: -; V: TRBV23-1; DNA: TGCGCCAGCAGTCAATCGCTTGCGAGAGACTCTGGAAACACCATATATTTT; CDR3: CASSQSLARDSGNTIYF
J: TRBJ1-5; size: -; D: -; V: TRBV28; DNA: TGTGCCAGCAGTGAACAAAGGGGGAATCAGCCCCAGCATTTT; CDR3: CASSEQRGNQPQHF
J: TRBJ1-2; size: -; D: TRBD1; V: TRBV28; DNA: TGTGCCAGCAGTTTAAGGGACAGGACCCGTGGTGGCTACACCTTC; CDR3: CASSLRDRTRGGYTF
J: TRBJ2-2; size: -; D: TRBD2; V: TRBV19; DNA: TGTGCCAGTCGCATCCTCGGACTAGCGGGAGTACCAACCGGGGAGCTGTTTTTT; CDR3: CASRILGLAGVPTGELFF
J: TRBJ1-2; size: -; D: -; V: TRBV4-3; DNA: TGCGCCAGCAGCCAAGATCTGAAGGAGGACTATGGCTACACCTTC; CDR3: CASSQDLKEDYGYTF
J: TRBJ2-2; size: -; D: TRBD1; V: TRBV28; DNA: TGTGCCAGCAGTAAACGGACAGGGAACACCGGGGAGCTGTTTTTT; CDR3: CASSKRTGNTGELFF
J: TRBJ1-1; size: -; D: -; V: TRBV11-1; DNA: TGTGCCAGCAGCACCGGTGGTTTCACTGAAGCTTTCTTT; CDR3: CASSTGGFTEAFF